This T cell receptor (beta chain) was recovered during a study of Graves' ophthalmopathy and Graves' hyperthyroidism. The length of the CDR3 is 16 residues. From germline, CDR1 is MNHNS and CDR2 SASEGT. The ends lost 5 bases at V and 4 bases at J; junction bases unmatched: 6. RNA transcripts were the template, and TCR beta CDR3 regions were amplified from them. The workflow started with a first-round RT-PCR run with HTBI primers and then moved on to a second-round multiplex PCR. TCRdb processed the multiplex PCR reads anew with MiXCR; each CDR3 protein has one entry. The sample includes about 370,000 distinct CDR3 sequences, around 16% of them seen just once. General study results and limits: Blood also carried most expanded thyroid clonotypes exceeding 0.001 frequency.

Pregnant or lactating patients and those with other autoimmune diseases or uncontrolled infections were excluded. Orbital computed tomography, thyroid ultrasound, TRAb, serum thyroxine and clinical symptoms formed the basis of diagnosis. This clonotype was picked up many times. Its specificity is not known. This receptor was obtained from a woman younger than 30 with Graves' ophthalmopathy. V is TRBV6-1 and J is TRBJ2-6; TRBD1 agrees at 9 bases. Material for sequencing was peripheral blood. CDR3 loop: CASSPQGAVGANVLTF. In DNA form, the CDR3 reads TGTGCCAGCAGTCCACAGGGGGCGGTAGGGGCCAACGTCCTGACTTTC.